These T cell receptor beta chains were read from a single sample in a study of blood T cell repertoires in COVID-19. The data were produced by immunoSEQ multiplex PCR, yet TCRdb's version contains in-frame clones alone and is incomplete. The sample consists of 250,000 or so clones, over 80% of them appearing once. Sequencing was performed on peripheral blood. The receptors originated from a woman aged 40-49 years who had recovered from COVID-19. Each CDR3 is given with its conserved first and last residue. A D gene is named only where the DNA matches it firmly. Size values are once, few and many counts, or a class for expanded clones, and some rows have none.

D: -; V: TRBV10-1; size: -; J: TRBJ2-1; DNA: TGCGCCAGCAGTGATGGGGGGACCTACAATGAGCAGTTCTTC; CDR3: CASSDGGTYNEQFF
D: TRBD1; V: TRBV2; size: -; J: TRBJ1-5; DNA: TGTGCCAGCAGATGGGACAGTAGCAATCAGCCCCAGCATTTT; CDR3: CASRWDSSNQPQHF
D: -; V: TRBV5-1; size: -; J: TRBJ1-1; DNA: TGCGCCAGCAGCTTGCTAACAGGGAACACTGAAGCTTTCTTT; CDR3: CASSLLTGNTEAFF
D: -; V: TRBV20-1; size: -; J: TRBJ2-2; DNA: TGCAGTGCTAGTGTGTCCTCGAACACCGGGGAGCTGTTTTTT; CDR3: CSASVSSNTGELFF
D: TRBD2; V: TRBV4-1; size: -; J: TRBJ2-3; DNA: TGCGCCAGCAGCCAAATCTCTAGCGGGGGTGCAACAGGCACAGATACGCAGTATTTT; CDR3: CASSQISSGGATGTDTQYF
D: TRBD1; V: TRBV5-1; size: -; J: TRBJ1-1; DNA: TGCGCCAGCAGCTTGGCCTCAGGGGGGAGAACTGAAGCTTTCTTT; CDR3: CASSLASGGRTEAFF
D: -; V: TRBV2; size: once; J: TRBJ1-3; DNA: TGTGCCAGCAGTGAAGGGGGCAACACCATATATTTT; CDR3: CASSEGGNTIYF
D: -; V: TRBV7-9; size: -; J: TRBJ1-4; DNA: TGTGCCAGCAGCTTAGGGGGGGCTAATGAAAAACTGTTTTTT; CDR3: CASSLGGANEKLFF
D: -; V: TRBV9; size: -; J: TRBJ1-2; DNA: TGTGCCAGCCAACAGGGTTCTGGCTACACCTTC; CDR3: CASQQGSGYTF
D: TRBD1; V: TRBV5-1; size: -; J: TRBJ2-7; DNA: TGCGCCAGCAGCTTGATCACAGGGGGCATGTCCTCCTACGAGCAGTACTTC; CDR3: CASSLITGGMSSYEQYF
D: TRBD2; V: TRBV30; size: once; J: TRBJ2-1; DNA: TGTGCCTGGAGCGGAACGGGACTAGCGTATGAGCAGTTCTTC; CDR3: CAWSGTGLAYEQFF
D: TRBD1; V: TRBV5-1; size: many; J: TRBJ1-2; DNA: TGCGCCAGCAGCCGGACAGGGAATCTGGTGGATGGCTACACCTTC; CDR3: CASSRTGNLVDGYTF
D: -; V: TRBV7-8; size: -; J: TRBJ2-7; DNA: TGTGCCAGCATCGACGGAGGGGCCCGACTCTCCTACGAGCAGTACTTC; CDR3: CASIDGGARLSYEQYF